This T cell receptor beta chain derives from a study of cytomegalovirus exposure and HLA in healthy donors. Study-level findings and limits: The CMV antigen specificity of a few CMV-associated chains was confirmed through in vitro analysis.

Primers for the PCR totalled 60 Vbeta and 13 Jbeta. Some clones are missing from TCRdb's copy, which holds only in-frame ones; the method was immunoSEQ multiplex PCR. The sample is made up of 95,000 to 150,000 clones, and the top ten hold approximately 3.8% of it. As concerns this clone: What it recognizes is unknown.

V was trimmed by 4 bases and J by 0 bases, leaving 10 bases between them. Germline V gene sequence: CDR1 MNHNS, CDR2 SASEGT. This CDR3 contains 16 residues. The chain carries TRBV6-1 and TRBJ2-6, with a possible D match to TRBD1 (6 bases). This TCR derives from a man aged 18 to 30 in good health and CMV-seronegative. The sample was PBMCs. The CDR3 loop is CASSGQVTSGANVLTF. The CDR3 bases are TGTGCCAGCAGTGGACAGGTTACCTCTGGGGCCAACGTCCTGACTTTC.